These 9 T cell receptor beta chains were all obtained from the same sample, sequenced in a study of CD8+CD57+ T cells in acquired aplastic anemia. An expansion of CD8+CD57+ cells by flow cytometry had been shown in patients chosen for sequencing. TCR beta VDJ and CDR3 profiles were obtained from a genomic DNA template. One entry per CDR3 protein, called by TCRdb with MiXCR from the reads. The sample carries about 200,000 distinct CDR3 sequences, less than 75% recorded once. The sequenced material came from sorted CD4+, CD8+, or CD8+CD57+ T cells (not recorded which) from PBMCs. The source of these receptors is a human donor with aplastic anemia.

The chain carries TRBV25-1 and TRBJ1-1; D perhaps matches TRBD1 (5 bases). Per the germline V gene, CDR1 is MGHDK and CDR2 is SYGVNS. The CDR3 has 16 residues. V lost 2 bases to trimming and J lost 4 bases, with 17 bases between them. The CDR3 DNA sequence: TGTGCCAGCAGTGAAGTCTGGGTTAAAAGGGGCACTGAAGCTTTCTTT. Its translation is CASSEVWVKRGTEAFF.

This clonotype is medium-sized (0.01 to 0.1%) by share. CDR3 residues: CASNLGGEQFF. The CDR3 DNA reads as TGTGCCAGCAACTTGGGAGGGGAGCAGTTCTTC. The chain has TRBV7-9 and TRBJ2-1; 7 nucleotides agree with TRBD2. The CDR3 is made up of 11 amino acids. Per the germline V gene, CDR1 is SEHNR and CDR2 is FQNEAQ (reference sequence). V lost 7 bases and J lost 10; bases outside the gene matches: 4.

V and J are TRBV2 and TRBJ1-5, with D possibly TRBD1 on 5 matching bases. The CDR3 is 15 residues long. The V and J ends lost 7 bases and 3 bases respectively, with 16 bases between them. In germline, CDR1 is SNHLY, CDR2 FYNNEI. The CDR3 region is CASNPDGGINQPQHF. CDR3 nucleotides: TGTGCCAGCAACCCGGATGGGGGAATCAATCAGCCCCAGCATTTT. Full variable domain (outside the CDR3, taken from reference TRBV2 and TRBJ1-5): EPEVTQTPSHQVTQMGQEVILRCVPISNHLYFYWYRQILGQKVEFLVSFYNNEISEKSEIFDDQFSVERPDGSNFTLKIRSTKLEDSAMYFCASNPDGGINQPQHFGDGTRLSIL.

The genes are TRBV6-6 and TRBJ2-1; 7 bases align to TRBD2. The trim removed 2 bases at V and 6 bases at J, leaving 4 bases unmatched. The germline gives CDR1 MNHNY, CDR2 SVGAGI (reference sequence). This CDR3 comprises 14 residues. The CDR3 DNA sequence: TGTGCCAGCAGTTACGCCACTAGCGCCAATGAGCAGTTCTTC. Amino acid sequence: CASSYATSANEQFF.

The J gene is TRBJ1-1, the V gene TRBV7-9, with D perhaps matching TRBD1 (6 bases). CDR1 and CDR2 (germline): SEHNR, FQNEAQ (reference sequence). This CDR3 has 16 amino acids. With 5 bases removed from V and 0 bases from J, the gap between germline ends came to 16 bases. As DNA, the CDR3 is TGTGCCAGCAGCGACTATCGGGGGGCTATGAACACTGAAGCTTTCTTT. Its protein product is CASSDYRGAMNTEAFF.

The gene calls are TRBV2 and TRBJ1-2, with no clear D. The length of the CDR3 is 12 residues. V lost 0 bases and J 3 bases, leaving 2 bases between the germline ends. Germline V gives CDR1 SNHLY, CDR2 FYNNEI. The CDR3 sequence: CASSEAYYGYTF. The CDR3, as DNA: TGTGCCAGCAGTGAAGCGTACTATGGCTACACCTTC. Drawing the rest from reference TRBV2 and TRBJ1-2, the complete variable domain is EPEVTQTPSHQVTQMGQEVILRCVPISNHLYFYWYRQILGQKVEFLVSFYNNEISEKSEIFDDQFSVERPDGSNFTLKIRSTKLEDSAMYFCASSEAYYGYTFGSGTRLTVV.

This chain joins TRBV30 and TRBJ2-1; D is uncertain. Germline-derived CDR1 and CDR2 are GTSNPN and SVGIG (reference sequence). CDR3 length: 13 amino acids. V lost 4 bases, J lost 9 bases, and 16 bases lay in between. CDR3 residues: CAWTDAPSGEQFF. The CDR3 nucleotides are TGTGCCTGGACCGATGCCCCCAGTGGTGAGCAGTTCTTC.

At least ten counts were recorded for this clonotype. The chain is built from TRBV7-8 and TRBJ1-6; D is unclear. CDR3 size: 15 residues. The germline V gene has CDR1 SGHVS and CDR2 FQNEAQ. Trimming removed 5 bases at V and 10 bases at J, with 18 bases between. The CDR3, as DNA: TGTGCCAGCAGCCCCACCGGGGTTGTAGGATCACCCCTCCACTTT. Amino acid sequence: CASSPTGVVGSPLHF.

This chain connects TRBV2 to TRBJ1-6; no clear D. V lost 7 bases and J lost 7, with 11 bases in between. CDR1 SNHLY and CDR2 FYNNEI come from the germline V gene. This CDR3 comprises 13 residues. Here the CDR3 DNA reads TGTGCCAGCACCCGGGAATCCAATTCACCCCTCCACTTT. It is translated as CASTRESNSPLHF. The whole variable domain, filled in from reference TRBV2 and TRBJ1-6, reads EPEVTQTPSHQVTQMGQEVILRCVPISNHLYFYWYRQILGQKVEFLVSFYNNEISEKSEIFDDQFSVERPDGSNFTLKIRSTKLEDSAMYFCASTRESNSPLHFGNGTRLTVT.